This TCR beta chain was identified during a study of blood T cell repertoires in COVID-19. This CDR3 has 17 amino acids. In the original processing: Amplification of reference gene primers was used by the study to estimate nucleated cell counts. Method: immunoSEQ multiplex PCR; TCRdb's copy keeps in-frame clones and lacks some. V, J and clone size reflect that table, while D and trimming were determined from the DNA. The table lists tens of thousands of clones, roughly 82% of them singletons. The origin of this receptor is a woman older than 75 with acute or convalescent COVID-19. The V gene is TRBV12-2, the J gene TRBJ2-7; the D call TRBD1 from the table was never checked on the DNA. TRBV12-2 is reported as a pseudogene. The sequenced material came from peripheral blood. The CDR3 protein is CASRLSTSTGEQDEQYF. The CDR3 DNA sequence: TGTGCAAGTCGCTTAAGCACTTCGACAGGAGAGCAGGACGAGCAGTACTTC.